This T cell receptor (beta chain) was observed in a study of T cells in Graves' hyperthyroidism and ophthalmopathy. Notes on the study in general: Most thyroid clonotypes expanded above 0.001 appeared in blood too.

Not enrolled were patients with uncontrolled infection, other autoimmune disease, pregnancy or lactation. Thyroid ultrasound, orbital computed tomography, clinical symptoms, and serum thyroxine and TRAb underpinned diagnoses. The authors obtained PBMCs from 10 ml of fresh peripheral blood. Amplification yielded TCR beta CDR3 regions, with RNA transcripts as the source. The HTBI primer set drove a first-round RT-PCR of the TCR CDR3. One entry per CDR3 protein, called by TCRdb with MiXCR from the multiplex PCR reads. The data show hundreds of thousands of distinct CDR3 sequences, 14% seen once. Many counts were recorded for this clonotype. What it binds is not known. Germline V lookup: CDR1 SGHTA, CDR2 FQGNSA. V was trimmed by 2 bases and J by 2 bases, leaving 12 bases between them. This CDR3 has 15 amino acids.

The receptor's source is a woman under 30 with Graves' hyperthyroidism. The chain combines TRBV7-2 with TRBJ2-5; possibly TRBD2 for D (5 bases). Specimen: blood. The CDR3: CASSLRRGRQETQYF. CDR3 nucleotide sequence: TGTGCCAGCAGCTTAAGACGGGGTCGACAAGAGACCCAGTACTTC.